This TCR beta chain originates from a study of breast tumors, draining lymph nodes, adjacent tissues. General study findings and limits: Tumor TCR diversity was below lymph nodes but above nontumor tissue.

TCRdb recomputed calls from the multiplex PCR reads with MiXCR, one row per CDR3 protein. The sample comprises roughly 220,000 distinct CDR3 sequences, around 35% of which are singletons, and over 3.5% rests with the top ten. There are 15 residues in the CDR3. Germline V gene data show CDR1 as MDHEN and CDR2 as SYDVKM. The trim removed 10 bases at V and 6 bases at J, leaving 14 bases unmatched. In its sample, this clonotype was seen many times. Antigen specificity is unknown. Samples came from axillary lymph nodes draining the breast cancer. The sample taken for sequencing was axillary lymph node tissue. The chain carries TRBV28 and TRBJ2-7, with TRBD2 matching over 11 bases. This sequence originates from a female donor with breast cancer. Some clones in this sample may be carry-over from other donors' samples. The CDR3: CAIEEIAGGPSEQYF. The DNA for the CDR3 is TGTGCCATCGAGGAGATAGCGGGAGGGCCGTCCGAGCAGTACTTC.